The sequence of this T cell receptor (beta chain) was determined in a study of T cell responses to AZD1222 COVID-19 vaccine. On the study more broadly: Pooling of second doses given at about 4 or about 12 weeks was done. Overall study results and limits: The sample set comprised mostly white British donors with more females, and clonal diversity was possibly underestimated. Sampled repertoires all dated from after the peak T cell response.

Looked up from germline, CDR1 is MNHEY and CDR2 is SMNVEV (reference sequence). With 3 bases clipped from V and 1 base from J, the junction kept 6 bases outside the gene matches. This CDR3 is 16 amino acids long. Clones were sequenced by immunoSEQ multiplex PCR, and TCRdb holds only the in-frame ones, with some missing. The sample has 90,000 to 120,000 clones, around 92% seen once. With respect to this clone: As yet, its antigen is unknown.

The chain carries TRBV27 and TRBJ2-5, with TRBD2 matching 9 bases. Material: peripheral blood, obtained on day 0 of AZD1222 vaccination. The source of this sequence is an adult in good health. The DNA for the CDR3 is TGTGCCAGCAGTTTCCTCGGACTAGCGTCCCAAGAGACCCAGTACTTC. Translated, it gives CASSFLGLASQETQYF.